This T cell receptor (beta chain) is drawn from a study of blood T cell repertoires in COVID-19. Background on the study: The United States, Italy and Spain provided the acute and convalescent COVID-19 samples. PBMCs, B-cell-depleted T cells, or T cells provided the cDNA or gDNA that made up the material.

Looked up from germline, CDR1 is LGHNA and CDR2 is YNFKEQ. Trimming removed 3 bases from V and 2 bases from J, with 7 bases in between. The length of the CDR3 is 13 residues. Libraries were prepared by immunoSEQ multiplex PCR; TCRdb keeps only in-frame clonotypes and omits some of them. Here the sample spans approximately 360,000 clones, about 89% being singletons. Input material: peripheral blood. The source of this sequence is a man aged 40-50 years with acute or convalescent COVID-19. This chain connects TRBV4-2 to TRBJ1-1; D uncertain. The DNA of the CDR3 is TGTGCCAGCAGCCATACAAGAAACACTGAAGCTTTCTTT. This gives the protein CASSHTRNTEAFF.